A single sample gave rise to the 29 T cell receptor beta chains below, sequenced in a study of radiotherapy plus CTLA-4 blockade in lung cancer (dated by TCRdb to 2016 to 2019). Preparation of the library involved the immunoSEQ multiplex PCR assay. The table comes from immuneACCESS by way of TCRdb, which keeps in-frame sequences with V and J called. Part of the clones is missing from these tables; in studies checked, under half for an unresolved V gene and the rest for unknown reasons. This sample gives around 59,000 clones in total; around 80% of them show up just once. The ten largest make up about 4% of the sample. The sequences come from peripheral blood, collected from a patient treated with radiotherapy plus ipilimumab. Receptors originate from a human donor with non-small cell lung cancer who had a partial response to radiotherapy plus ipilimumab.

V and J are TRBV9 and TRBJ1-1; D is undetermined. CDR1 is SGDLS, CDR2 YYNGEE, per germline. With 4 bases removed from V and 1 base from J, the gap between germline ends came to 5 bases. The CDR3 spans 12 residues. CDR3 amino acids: CASSRRNTEAFF. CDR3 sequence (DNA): TGTGCCAGCAGCCGCAGGAACACTGAAGCTTTCTTT.

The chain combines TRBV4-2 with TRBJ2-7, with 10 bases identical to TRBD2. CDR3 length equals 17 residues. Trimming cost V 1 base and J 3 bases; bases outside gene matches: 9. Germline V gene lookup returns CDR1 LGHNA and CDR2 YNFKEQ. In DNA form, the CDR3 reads TGTGCCAGCAGCCAAGGGGCTAGCGGGGGAATACGCTACGAGCAGTACTTC. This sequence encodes CASSQGASGGIRYEQYF.

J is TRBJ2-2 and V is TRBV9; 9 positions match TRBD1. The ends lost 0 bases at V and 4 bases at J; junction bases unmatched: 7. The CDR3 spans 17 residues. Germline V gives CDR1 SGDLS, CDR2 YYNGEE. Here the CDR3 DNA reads TGTGCCAGCAGCGTAGGACGAGGGACAGGGCGCACCGGGGAGCTGTTTTTT. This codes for CASSVGRGTGRTGELFF.

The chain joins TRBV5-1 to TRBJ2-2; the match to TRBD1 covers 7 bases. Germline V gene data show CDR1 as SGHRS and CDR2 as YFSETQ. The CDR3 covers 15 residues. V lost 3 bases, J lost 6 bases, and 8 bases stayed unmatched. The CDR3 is CASSWTVQGSGELFF. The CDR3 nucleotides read TGCGCCAGCAGCTGGACCGTACAGGGGTCCGGGGAGCTGTTTTTT.

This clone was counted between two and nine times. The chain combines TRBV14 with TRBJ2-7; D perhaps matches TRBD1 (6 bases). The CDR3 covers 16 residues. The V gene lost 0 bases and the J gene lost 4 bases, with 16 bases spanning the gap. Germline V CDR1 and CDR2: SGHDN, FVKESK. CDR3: CASSQDVGATVYEQYF. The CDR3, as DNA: TGTGCCAGCAGCCAAGATGTGGGGGCAACGGTTTACGAGCAGTACTTC.

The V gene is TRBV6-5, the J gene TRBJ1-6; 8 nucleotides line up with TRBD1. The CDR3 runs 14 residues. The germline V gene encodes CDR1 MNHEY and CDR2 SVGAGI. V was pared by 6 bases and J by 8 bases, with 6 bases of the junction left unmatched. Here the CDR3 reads CASSTTGVHSPLHF. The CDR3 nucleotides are TGTGCCAGCAGCACGACAGGGGTTCATTCACCCCTCCACTTT.

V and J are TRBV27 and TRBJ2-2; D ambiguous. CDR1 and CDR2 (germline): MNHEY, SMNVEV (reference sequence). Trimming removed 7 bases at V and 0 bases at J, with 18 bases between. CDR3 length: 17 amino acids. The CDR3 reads CASTPLRKMTNTGELFF. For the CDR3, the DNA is TGTGCCAGCACTCCCCTCAGGAAAATGACGAACACCGGGGAGCTGTTTTTT.

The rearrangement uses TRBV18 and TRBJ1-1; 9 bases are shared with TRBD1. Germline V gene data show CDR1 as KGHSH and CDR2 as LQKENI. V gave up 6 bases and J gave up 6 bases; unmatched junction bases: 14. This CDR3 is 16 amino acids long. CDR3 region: CASSHRDRVDFAEAFF. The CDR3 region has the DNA TGTGCCAGCTCGCACCGGGACAGGGTAGATTTCGCTGAAGCTTTCTTT.

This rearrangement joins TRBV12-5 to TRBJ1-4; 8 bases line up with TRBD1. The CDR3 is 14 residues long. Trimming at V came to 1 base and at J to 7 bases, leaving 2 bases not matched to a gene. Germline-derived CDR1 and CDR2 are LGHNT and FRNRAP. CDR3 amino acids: CASGLGTGSEKLFF. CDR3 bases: TGTGCTAGTGGTTTGGGGACAGGGAGTGAAAAACTGTTTTTT.

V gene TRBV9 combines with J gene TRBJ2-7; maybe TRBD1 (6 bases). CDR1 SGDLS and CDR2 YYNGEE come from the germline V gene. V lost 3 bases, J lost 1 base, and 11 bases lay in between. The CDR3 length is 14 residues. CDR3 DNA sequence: TGTGCCAGCAGCGAAAGGGACAATTCCTACGAGCAGTACTTC. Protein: CASSERDNSYEQYF.

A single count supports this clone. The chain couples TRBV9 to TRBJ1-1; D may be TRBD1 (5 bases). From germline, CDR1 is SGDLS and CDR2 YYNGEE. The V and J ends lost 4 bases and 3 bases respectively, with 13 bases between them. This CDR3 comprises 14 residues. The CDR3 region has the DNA TGTGCCAGCAGCTTTTACGACAGAGACACTGAAGCTTTCTTT. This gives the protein CASSFYDRDTEAFF.

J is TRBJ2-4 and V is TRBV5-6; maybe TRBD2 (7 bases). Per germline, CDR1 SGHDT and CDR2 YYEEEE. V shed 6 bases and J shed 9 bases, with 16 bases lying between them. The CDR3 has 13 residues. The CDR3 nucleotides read TGTGCCAGCAACCTCGAAGGGGGGGCCATTCAGTACTTC. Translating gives CASNLEGGAIQYF.

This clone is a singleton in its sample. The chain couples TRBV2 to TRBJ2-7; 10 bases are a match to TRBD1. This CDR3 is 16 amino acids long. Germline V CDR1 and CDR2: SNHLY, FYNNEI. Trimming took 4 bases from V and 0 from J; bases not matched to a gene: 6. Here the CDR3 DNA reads TGTGCCAGCAGTGGACAGGGGGCTACTATCTCCTACGAGCAGTACTTC. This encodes CASSGQGATISYEQYF.

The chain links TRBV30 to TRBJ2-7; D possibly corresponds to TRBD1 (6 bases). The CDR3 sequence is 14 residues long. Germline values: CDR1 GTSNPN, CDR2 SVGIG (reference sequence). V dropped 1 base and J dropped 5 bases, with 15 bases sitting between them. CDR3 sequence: CAWSGGQTFNEQYF. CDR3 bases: TGTGCCTGGAGTGGGGGGCAGACATTTAACGAGCAGTACTTC.

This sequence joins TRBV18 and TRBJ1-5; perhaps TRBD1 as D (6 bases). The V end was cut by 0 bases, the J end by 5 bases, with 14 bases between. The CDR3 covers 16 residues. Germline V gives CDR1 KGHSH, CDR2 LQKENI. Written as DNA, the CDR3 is TGTGCCAGCTCACCACCGGGGCAGGGGCGGGATCAGCCCCAGCATTTT. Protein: CASSPPGQGRDQPQHF.

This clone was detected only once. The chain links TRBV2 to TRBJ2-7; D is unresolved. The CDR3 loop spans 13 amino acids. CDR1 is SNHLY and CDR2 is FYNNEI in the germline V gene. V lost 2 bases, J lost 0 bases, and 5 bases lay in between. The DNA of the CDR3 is TGTGCCAGCAGTGAAATCGGCTCCTACGAGCAGTACTTC. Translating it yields CASSEIGSYEQYF.

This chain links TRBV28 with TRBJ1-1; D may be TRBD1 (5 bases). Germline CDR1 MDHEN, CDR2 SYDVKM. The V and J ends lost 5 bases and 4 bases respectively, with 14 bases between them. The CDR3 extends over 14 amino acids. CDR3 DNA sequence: TGTGCCAGCAGTCCGCAGGGATTTAGCACTGAAGCTTTCTTT. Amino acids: CASSPQGFSTEAFF.

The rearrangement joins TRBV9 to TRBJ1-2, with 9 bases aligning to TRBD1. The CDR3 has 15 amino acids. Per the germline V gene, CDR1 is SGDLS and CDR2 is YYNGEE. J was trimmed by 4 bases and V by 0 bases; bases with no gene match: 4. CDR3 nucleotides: TGTGCCAGCAGCGTAGTGGGACAGGGATCCTATGGCTACACCTTC. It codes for CASSVVGQGSYGYTF. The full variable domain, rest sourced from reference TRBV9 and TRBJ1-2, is DSGVTQTPKHLITATGQRVTLRCSPRSGDLSVYWYQQSLDQGLQFLIQYYNGEERAKGNILERFSAQQFPDLHSELNLSSLELGDSALYFCASSVVGQGSYGYTFGSGTRLTVV.

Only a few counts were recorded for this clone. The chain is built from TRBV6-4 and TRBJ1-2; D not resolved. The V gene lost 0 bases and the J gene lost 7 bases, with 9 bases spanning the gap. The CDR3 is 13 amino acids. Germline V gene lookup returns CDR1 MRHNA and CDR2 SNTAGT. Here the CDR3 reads CASSDSPRGGYTF. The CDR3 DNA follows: TGTGCCAGCAGTGACTCCCCGCGGGGTGGCTACACCTTC.

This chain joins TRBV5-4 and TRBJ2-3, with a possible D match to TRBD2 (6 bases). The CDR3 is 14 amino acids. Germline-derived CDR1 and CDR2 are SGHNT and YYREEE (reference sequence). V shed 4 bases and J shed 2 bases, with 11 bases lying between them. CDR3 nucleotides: TGTGCCAGCAGCCCCGGGGACTTCACAGATACGCAGTATTTT. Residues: CASSPGDFTDTQYF.

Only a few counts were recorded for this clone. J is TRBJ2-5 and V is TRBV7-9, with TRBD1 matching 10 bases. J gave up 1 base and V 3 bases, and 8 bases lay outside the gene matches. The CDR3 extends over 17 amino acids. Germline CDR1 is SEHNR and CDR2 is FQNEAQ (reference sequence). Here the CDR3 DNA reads TGTGCCAGCAGCTTTTTCGGGACAGGGGTTCTCCAAGAGACCCAGTACTTC. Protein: CASSFFGTGVLQETQYF.

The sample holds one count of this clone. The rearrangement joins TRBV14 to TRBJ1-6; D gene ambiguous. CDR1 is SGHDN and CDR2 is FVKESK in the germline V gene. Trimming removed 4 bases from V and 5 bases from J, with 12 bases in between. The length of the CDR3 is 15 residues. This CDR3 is CASSRMDGDNSPLHF. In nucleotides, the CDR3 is TGTGCCAGCAGCCGAATGGACGGGGATAATTCACCCCTCCACTTT.

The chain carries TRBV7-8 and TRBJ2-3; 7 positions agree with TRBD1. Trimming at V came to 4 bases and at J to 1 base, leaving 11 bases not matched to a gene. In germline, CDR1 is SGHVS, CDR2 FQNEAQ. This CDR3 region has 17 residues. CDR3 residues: CASSYSTTGEGTDTQYF. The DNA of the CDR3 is TGTGCCAGCAGCTACTCCACAACAGGGGAAGGCACAGATACGCAGTATTTT.

The CDR3 sequence is CASSAGGWGYGYTF. CDR3 DNA sequence: TGTGCCAGCAGTGCAGGGGGGTGGGGCTATGGCTACACCTTC. The J gene is TRBJ1-2, the V gene TRBV27, with 7 nucleotides matching TRBD1. Germline assignment: CDR1 MNHEY and CDR2 SMNVEV (reference sequence). This CDR3 has 14 amino acids. V trimming: 5 bases; J trimming: 4 bases; junction bases outside the gene matches: 7.

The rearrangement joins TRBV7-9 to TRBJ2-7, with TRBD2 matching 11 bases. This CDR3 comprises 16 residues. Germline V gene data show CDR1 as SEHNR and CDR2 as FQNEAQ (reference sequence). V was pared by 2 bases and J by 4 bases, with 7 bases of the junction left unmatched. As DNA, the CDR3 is TGTGCCAGCAGCTTAATACTAGCGGGGGACCTATACGAGCAGTACTTC. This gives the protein CASSLILAGDLYEQYF.

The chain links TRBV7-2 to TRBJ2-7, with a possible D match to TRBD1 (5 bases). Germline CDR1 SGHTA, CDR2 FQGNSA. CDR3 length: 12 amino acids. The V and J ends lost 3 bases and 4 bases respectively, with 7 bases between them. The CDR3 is CASSFDSYEQYF. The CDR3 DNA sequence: TGTGCCAGCAGCTTCGACAGTTACGAGCAGTACTTC.

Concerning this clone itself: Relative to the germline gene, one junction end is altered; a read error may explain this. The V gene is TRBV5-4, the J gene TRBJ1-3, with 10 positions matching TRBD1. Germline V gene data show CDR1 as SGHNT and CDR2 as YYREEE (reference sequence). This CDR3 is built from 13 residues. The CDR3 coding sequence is TGTGCCAGCAGCTTGGGCGTCCGTGACAGGGGGCTATTT. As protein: CASSLGVRDRGLF.

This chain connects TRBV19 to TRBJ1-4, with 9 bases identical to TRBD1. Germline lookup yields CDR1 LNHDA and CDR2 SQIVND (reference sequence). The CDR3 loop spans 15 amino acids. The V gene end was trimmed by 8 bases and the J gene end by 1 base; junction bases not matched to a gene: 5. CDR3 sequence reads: CASARQGVTNEKLFF. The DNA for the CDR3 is TGTGCCAGTGCAAGACAGGGGGTAACTAATGAAAAACTGTTTTTT.

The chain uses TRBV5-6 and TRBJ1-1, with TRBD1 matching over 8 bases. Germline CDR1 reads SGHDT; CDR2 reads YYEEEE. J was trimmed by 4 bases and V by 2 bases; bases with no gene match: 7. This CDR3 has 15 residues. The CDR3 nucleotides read TGTGCCAGCAGCTTAGGACAGGGACTTGGCACTGAAGCTTTCTTT. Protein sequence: CASSLGQGLGTEAFF.